The 27 T cell receptor beta chains given below trace back to one sample, sequenced in a study of blood T cell repertoires in COVID-19. Assay: immunoSEQ multiplex PCR; the TCRdb copy retains only in-frame clones and omits some. Altogether around 96,000 clones are present, 90% to 95% being singletons, with the ten largest covering more than 4%. What was sequenced was peripheral blood. The receptors derive from a human donor with active COVID-19. The donor label of this sample is uncertain.

CDR3: CASNAGGTEAFF. DNA of the CDR3: TGTGCCAGTAACGCAGGGGGAACTGAAGCTTTCTTT. The genes are TRBV19 and TRBJ1-1, with TRBD1 identical over 7 bases. The germline gives CDR1 LNHDA, CDR2 SQIVND (reference sequence). The CDR3 runs 12 residues. With 7 bases clipped from V and 5 bases from J, the junction kept 4 bases outside the gene matches.

V is TRBV2 and J is TRBJ1-2; 9 bases match TRBD1. The CDR3 runs 12 residues. The junction had 6 bases not matched to a gene; V was cut back by 3 bases and J by 13 bases. The germline V gene encodes CDR1 SNHLY and CDR2 FYNNEI. The CDR3 region is CASSDMGQGRTF. CDR3 in DNA: TGTGCCAGCAGTGATATGGGACAGGGCCGCACCTTC.

The chain uses TRBV4-3 and TRBJ2-7; D call uncertain. The CDR3 is 13 residues long. The germline V gene encodes CDR1 LGHNA and CDR2 YSLEER. V lost 0 bases and J 5 bases, leaving 8 bases between the germline ends. The CDR3 DNA sequence: TGCGCCAGCAGCCAAGAGAGAGGTAACGAGCAGTACTTC. Translating it yields CASSQERGNEQYF.

The table lists this clone with a count of one. V usage is TRBV7-9 and J usage is TRBJ1-5, with 11 bases aligning to TRBD1. The germline gives CDR1 SEHNR, CDR2 FQNEAQ (reference sequence). This CDR3 has 18 amino acids. J lost 6 bases, V lost 5 bases, and 15 bases had no gene match. In DNA, the CDR3 is TGTGCCAGCAGCCCATCACCTACGGACAGGGGGCTAGGTCAGCCCCAGCATTTT. As protein: CASSPSPTDRGLGQPQHF.

The chain links TRBV5-4 to TRBJ2-3, with D unclear. V lost 0 bases, J lost 0 bases, and 8 bases lay in between. The length of the CDR3 is 15 residues. Germline V gene data show CDR1 as SGHNT and CDR2 as YYREEE (reference sequence). The CDR3 DNA follows: TGTGCCAGCAGCTTGGGTATAACTAGCACAGATACGCAGTATTTT. Translation: CASSLGITSTDTQYF.

The CDR3 region is CASSPNSYGPQHF. CDR3 DNA: TGTGCCAGCTCACCTAACAGTTATGGGCCCCAGCATTTT. V gene TRBV18 combines with J gene TRBJ1-5; unclear D gene. Trimming took 3 bases from V and 9 from J, leaving 12 bases between them. The CDR3 extends over 13 amino acids. The germline gives CDR1 KGHSH, CDR2 LQKENI.

This clone occurred once. This chain connects TRBV5-1 to TRBJ1-1, with 7 bases matching TRBD1. Germline assignment: CDR1 SGHRS and CDR2 YFSETQ. V trimming: 10 bases; J trimming: 3 bases; junction bases outside the gene matches: 21. The CDR3 length is 17 residues. The CDR3 loop reads CAGQNQSRDRVDTEAFF. In DNA, the CDR3 is TGCGCCGGACAAAACCAAAGTCGAGACAGGGTGGACACTGAAGCTTTCTTT.

The sample holds one count of this clone. This sequence joins TRBV14 and TRBJ2-1; 10 bases agree with TRBD2. The junction had 9 bases not matched to a gene; V was cut back by 2 bases and J by 8 bases. The CDR3 loop spans 16 amino acids. CDR1 is SGHDN and CDR2 is FVKESK in the germline V gene. The CDR3 bases are TGTGCCAGCAGCCAAATGGAGCGGGGGGGCCGAGATGAGCAGTTCTTC. Protein sequence: CASSQMERGGRDEQFF.

The CDR3 loop reads CASVPQRGGVGETQYF. DNA of the CDR3: TGTGCCAGCGTCCCCCAGCGTGGGGGGGTAGGAGAGACCCAGTACTTC. The chain combines TRBV6-6 with TRBJ2-5; 7 nucleotides line up with TRBD2. Germline values: CDR1 MNHNY, CDR2 SVGAGI (reference sequence). Unmatched junction bases numbered 16, after V lost 8 bases and J lost 4 bases. The length of the CDR3 is 16 residues.

The chain carries TRBV15 and TRBJ1-1, with D perhaps TRBD1 (6 bases). CDR1 LNHNV and CDR2 YYDKDF come from the germline V gene (reference sequence). The CDR3 totals 15 residues. V shed 0 bases and J shed 2 bases, with 10 bases lying between them. CDR3 sequence reads: CATSRDGQPNTEAFF. CDR3 bases: TGTGCCACCAGCAGAGATGGACAGCCCAACACTGAAGCTTTCTTT.

V usage is TRBV7-9 and J usage is TRBJ2-3, with a weak D call TRBD2 (6 bases). V lost 1 base and J lost 6, with 14 bases in between. The CDR3 is made up of 15 amino acids. Germline lookup yields CDR1 SEHNR and CDR2 FQNEAQ (reference sequence). This CDR3 is CASSLGAGAGDTQYF. The CDR3, as DNA: TGTGCCAGCAGCTTAGGGGCCGGGGCGGGGGATACGCAGTATTTT.

The gene calls are TRBV6-7 and TRBJ2-1, with 15 nucleotides matching TRBD2. TRBV6-7 is labeled an ORF, and its function is uncertain. J lost 3 bases, V lost 8 bases, and 26 bases had no gene match. CDR3 length: 23 amino acids. As DNA, the CDR3 is TGTGCCAGCGGAAGGGAGGGCTATCCCCCGGGACTAGCGGGAGGTTCCCTCTACAATGAGCAGTTCTTC. It codes for CASGREGYPPGLAGGSLYNEQFF.

The chain uses TRBV5-1 and TRBJ2-7; no clear D gene. V lost 1 base and J lost 6, with 8 bases in between. Germline loops: CDR1 SGHRS, CDR2 YFSETQ. This CDR3 is built from 12 residues. This chain's CDR3 is CASSLSRGEQYF. As DNA, the CDR3 is TGCGCCAGCAGCTTGAGTAGAGGCGAGCAGTACTTC. Complete variable domain (other parts from reference TRBV5-1 and TRBJ2-7): KAGVTQTPRYLIKTRGQQVTLSCSPISGHRSVSWYQQTPGQGLQFLFEYFSETQRNKGNFPGRFSGRQFSNSRSEMNVSTLELGDSALYLCASSLSRGEQYFGPGTRLTVT.

The chain employs TRBV5-8 and TRBJ1-6; D perhaps matches TRBD1 (6 bases). The CDR3 covers 15 residues. Germline V CDR1 and CDR2: SGHTS, YDEGEE. With 0 bases removed from V and 10 bases from J, the gap between germline ends came to 14 bases. The CDR3 spells CASSLDPLQGSPLHF. Written as DNA, the CDR3 is TGTGCCAGCAGCTTGGATCCTCTTCAGGGGTCACCCCTCCACTTT.

This clone has a handful of counts. V and J are TRBV19 and TRBJ2-7; 10 bases are a match to TRBD2. The ends lost 3 bases at V and 0 bases at J; junction bases unmatched: 8. Germline V lookup: CDR1 LNHDA, CDR2 SQIVND (reference sequence). The CDR3 extends over 17 amino acids. The CDR3 is CASSMGDPSGSSYEQYF. CDR3 bases: TGTGCCAGTAGTATGGGGGATCCTAGCGGGAGCTCCTACGAGCAGTACTTC.

The chain carries TRBV19 and TRBJ1-1; D gene ambiguous. CDR1 is LNHDA and CDR2 is SQIVND in the germline V gene (reference sequence). Trimming took 0 bases from V and 4 from J, leaving 6 bases between them. The CDR3 runs to 13 residues. CDR3 in DNA: TGTGCCAGTAGTATAGAACGGGTCACTGAAGCTTTCTTT. This encodes CASSIERVTEAFF.

The CDR3 reads CASSLRDSFYEQYF. In DNA form, the CDR3 reads TGTGCCAGCAGCTTACGGGACTCTTTCTACGAGCAGTACTTC. The V and J genes are TRBV11-2 and TRBJ2-7; perhaps TRBD2 as D (6 bases). CDR1 and CDR2 from the germline V gene are SGHAT and FQNNGV. CDR3 size: 14 residues. Deletions cut 2 bases from V and 3 bases from J, with 11 bases between.

The V and J genes are TRBV3-1 (or the pseudogene TRBV3-2) and TRBJ2-5; 8 bases match TRBD2. This CDR3 is 16 amino acids long. Per germline, CDR1 LGHDT and CDR2 YNNKEL (reference sequence). V was clipped by 2 bases and J by 5 bases; unmatched bases: 10. CDR3 DNA: TGTGCCAGCAGCCAAAGCGCGGGGGGAGCCCCGGAGACCCAGTACTTC. It encodes CASSQSAGGAPETQYF.

Only one count was recorded for this clone. This chain joins TRBV7-2 and TRBJ1-2, with a weak D call TRBD1 (6 bases). The CDR3 has 12 amino acids. The germline V gene has CDR1 SGHTA and CDR2 FQGNSA. The V end lost 7 bases, the J end lost 6 bases, and 12 bases lay between the germline ends. CDR3: CASNDRFNGYTF. In nucleotides, the CDR3 is TGTGCCAGCAACGACAGGTTCAATGGCTACACCTTC.

This clone was observed once. V gene TRBV6-5 combines with J gene TRBJ1-2; D is unresolved. Germline CDR1 is MNHEY and CDR2 is SVGAGI. The CDR3 loop spans 15 amino acids. Trimming pared 4 bases from V and 2 bases from J, leaving 14 bases between. This CDR3 reads CASSFYPAENYGYTF. CDR3 in DNA: TGTGCCAGCAGTTTCTACCCGGCGGAAAACTATGGCTACACCTTC.

V and J are TRBV24-1 and TRBJ1-2; 7 nucleotides agree with TRBD1. The junction had 6 bases not matched to a gene; V was cut back by 8 bases and J by 4 bases. The CDR3 covers 13 residues. Germline V gene data show CDR1 as KGHDR and CDR2 as SFDVKD. The DNA for the CDR3 is TGTGCCACCAATTCCGGGACAGCCTATGGCTACACCTTC. Amino acids: CATNSGTAYGYTF.

The rearrangement links TRBV6-1 to TRBJ1-4, with 8 bases identical to TRBD1. The V gene end was trimmed by 2 bases and the J gene end by 11 bases; junction bases not matched to a gene: 4. The germline CDR1 and CDR2 sequences are MNHNS and SASEGT. This CDR3 comprises 13 residues. CDR3: CASSERGQVKLFF. As DNA, the CDR3 is TGTGCCAGCAGTGAAAGGGGACAGGTTAAACTGTTTTTT.

The V and J genes are TRBV6-5 and TRBJ1-1, with TRBD1 matching 8 bases. CDR3 length: 14 amino acids. Per the germline V gene, CDR1 is MNHEY and CDR2 is SVGAGI. V lost 5 bases and J lost 7; bases outside the gene matches: 9. CDR3 coding DNA: TGTGCCAGCAGTCCCGGACAGGGAAGAAATGAAGCTTTCTTT. It yields the protein CASSPGQGRNEAFF.

The genes are TRBV21-1 and TRBJ1-2. TRBV21-1 is assigned pseudogene status. The CDR3 spans 19 residues. This CDR3 is CASSKELVSLAGENYGYTF. The CDR3 DNA reads TGTGCCAGCAGCAAAGAATTGGTGAGCCTGGCCGGGGAGAACTATGGCTACACCTTC.

The genes are TRBV10-2 and TRBJ2-1; 7 bases fit TRBD1. CDR3 length: 14 amino acids. After removal of 0 bases from V and 8 bases from J, the junction contained 4 bases not matched to a gene. Per the germline V gene, CDR1 is WSHSY and CDR2 is SAAADI. CDR3 nucleotides: TGCGCCAGCAGTGAGTCGAGACAGGGCCATGAGCAGTTCTTC. Translated, it gives CASSESRQGHEQFF.

V and J are TRBV18 and TRBJ2-3, with D possibly being TRBD1 (6 bases). Germline loops: CDR1 KGHSH, CDR2 LQKENI. V shed 3 bases and J shed 4 bases, with 14 bases lying between them. The CDR3 consists of 15 residues. The CDR3 spells CASSPQGPSADTQYF. CDR3 coding DNA: TGTGCCAGCTCACCTCAGGGGCCCTCCGCAGATACGCAGTATTTT.

V usage is TRBV6-6 and J usage is TRBJ1-1, with D unresolved. This CDR3 has 13 amino acids. Germline CDR1 and CDR2: MNHNY and SVGAGI (reference sequence). V was clipped by 6 bases and J by 1 base, with 9 bases between them. The CDR3 spells CASSLRENTEAFF. In DNA form, the CDR3 reads TGTGCCAGCAGCCTACGCGAGAACACTGAAGCTTTCTTT.